This entry is about one TCR beta chain. This clonotype was counted many times. No antigen is known for it. The sample holds no much larger clone one base away, and base qualities are not on file. The receptor library was made with 5' RACE. This sample was sequenced with an Illumina HiSeq 2000. Template switching introduced a universal primer binding site; the final cDNA contained a unique molecular identifier, enabling accurate counting of TCR cDNA molecules. Specific primers in the conserved constant-segment region were used to synthesize first-strand cDNA for TCR alpha and beta chains. To control for contamination, every cDNA library carried two barcodes: a SMART-Mk sample barcode plus Illumina barcodes. Two successive PCR steps introduced TruSeq adapter sequences along with Illumina sample barcodes. Sequencing of the TCR alpha and beta cDNA libraries was done on the Illumina HiSeq platform using custom primers. The original pipeline was this. Raw reads were processed with MiGEC to extract unique molecular identifiers, and MiXCR was used to determine CDR3 positions. For each individual, recombination models were inferred using an EM algorithm with the repgenHMM and IGoR tools. The analysis of shared clonotypes was done with the tcR package in R, with sharing normalized by the product of cloneset sizes. To study raw recombination without the effects of thymic and clonal selection, out-of-frame nonproductive sequences were analyzed. TCRdb handled the public reads itself, with Q25 trimming in fastp and clone calling in MiXCR, and kept productive beta chains. Every entry covers one CDR3 protein and lists the most common genes and DNA from its rows. These V and J calls derive from TCRdb rather than the authors' analysis. The sample data list about 240,000 distinct CDR3 sequences, and about an eighth of these were observed just once. The ten top clones hold 4% to 5% of the sample.

The source of the sample is a study of identical twins (dated by TCRdb to 2015 to 2016). Notes on the research overall: To test whether fetal clonotypes persist, the study used deep sequencing on TCR alpha and beta repertoires from monozygotic twins, unrelated adults of various ages, and cord blood. To rule out contamination, replicate twin experiments were performed at different times with different library preparation protocols.

What the research found in general, with its limitations: Compared with coincidental sharing between unrelated individuals, out-of-frame TCR alpha sequences shared between twins had an excess of sequences with low generation probability. Invariant T cells such as MAIT and iNKT could partly confound zero-insertion analyses, though diverse VJ usage argued against this for most clonotypes. Abundant cord blood beta clonotypes had fewer insertions, young adult naive repertoires showed a similar but weaker trend, and memory repertoires showed no such trend. Conclusions relied on cross-sectional statistical analysis, since the same donors could not be followed over many years. In beta out-of-frame sequences, excess twin sharing was weaker, because having fewer shared sequences lowered the signal-to-noise ratio. In monozygotic twins, out-of-frame TCR alpha sharing was systematically underestimated by recombination models, although the models agreed with sharing between unrelated individuals.

Every donor in the study was a healthy Caucasian. The twin cohort consisted of three pairs of female monozygotic twins, all aged 18 to 29 years. Miltenyi CD45RO+ enrichment and human naive T-cell isolation kits were used to isolate memory (CD45RO+) and naive T cells from PBMC. Including the terminal cysteine and phenylalanine, the CDR3 comprises 13 residues. CDR3 DNA is the only sequence kept; it has 39 bases, read in frame from the first base. The germline V gene encodes CDR1 SQVTM and CDR2 ANQGSEA. Cut back by 2 bases and 5 bases, the V and J ends lie 11 bases apart. The sample also formed part of further work on yellow fever vaccine responses in identical twins. The second study reports: The authors reported that the T cell response to vaccination in identical twins appeared partly convergent and partly personalized. In identical twins, the study followed T cell clones that responded to the vaccine with precision.

The chain couples TRBV29-1 to TRBJ2-3; TRBD2 might be the D gene, on 7 matching bases. Sequencing input: memory (CD45RO+) T cells sorted from blood. The cell subset or site label corresponds to: CD45RO+ enriched T cells. This clonotype originated in a woman under 30 in good health. The CDR3 here reads CSVEQGGGDTQYF. The nucleotide sequence is TGCAGCGTTGAACAGGGAGGGGGAGATACGCAGTATTTT.